This T cell receptor beta chain was sequenced for a study of a mutant IDH1 vaccine in newly diagnosed glioma (dated by TCRdb to the early 2020s). About the study as a whole: Patients received eight vaccinations in weeks 1, 3, 5, 7, 11, 15, 19 and 23, corresponding to visits V03 through V10. Peripheral blood samples were drawn at six visits, namely V03 (baseline), V05, V07, V10, V12 and V13. Before enrollment, patients had received standard therapy of radiotherapy alone, temozolomide alone, or radiochemotherapy with temozolomide; most received the combination. Longitudinal TCRB deep sequencing was performed for roughly 24 treated patients wherever samples were available for exploratory analyses. Of the approximately 35 treated patients, approximately 62% were male and about 40% were female, and the mean age was approximately 40 years. Vaccination was initiated 4-6 weeks after radiotherapy alone, or concurrently with temozolomide cycles in the chemotherapy-containing groups.

The sample's time point, from its label and the paper: week 5, during vaccination. A 20-mer mutant IDH1 peptide at 300 micrograms in Montanide made up each vaccine dose, which was injected subcutaneously together with topical imiquimod. All donors had newly diagnosed IDH1-mutant astrocytomas of WHO grade 3 or 4 that showed loss of nuclear ATRX. The samples were drawn from NOA16, a multicentre, single-arm, open-label phase I trial in Germany that tested a mutant IDH1 peptide vaccine in humans for the first time. Genomic DNA for TCRB sequencing was extracted from EDTA blood using the DNeasy Blood and Tissue Kit. What the study reported, not specific to this receptor: Immune responses induced by the vaccine were seen in over 90% of patients across multiple MHC alleles. The authors stated that sample limitations prevented analyses of patient blood samples from being reproduced. Availability determined which PBMC samples were chosen for TCRB deep sequencing. Changes in the top peripheral T cell clonotypes picked up by TCRB sequencing did not appear to be linked to pseudoprogression.

Library prep was done by the immunoSEQ multiplex PCR assay. The hsTCRB Kit was used according to the manufacturer's protocol to amplify rearranged TCR beta chain sequences. Sequencing of TCRB libraries was carried out on an Illumina MiSeq. Turning to the authors' computational methods: Demultiplexing, trimming and gene mapping were performed with the kit vendor's proprietary platform. Imported from immuneACCESS, the table was reduced by TCRdb to in-frame sequences with V and J called. These copies leave out some clones; in studies compared against another copy, an unresolved V gene accounts for under half, and the cause of the remainder is not known. V and J calls and clone size follow that table, whereas D and trimming were derived from the DNA. A total of 9,500 to 12,000 clones appear in this sample, 80% to 90% of them only once. The ten largest account for about 5.5% of the sample. Reading the germline V gene (reference sequence) gives CDR1 SGHNT and CDR2 YYREEE. Cut back by 5 bases and 5 bases, the V and J ends lie 14 bases apart. The CDR3 sequence holds 13 residues, the cysteine and phenylalanine included. The CDR3 DNA has 39 bases and is translated from base 1.

As to this clone: Its antigen is not yet known. Base quality data are lacking; no much larger clone is found one base away.

The input for sequencing was PBMCs, taken from a glioma patient whose treatment included an IDH1 peptide vaccine. This receptor was taken from a woman in her forties with glioma. Some clones in this sample may be carry-over from other donors' samples. The sequence joins TRBV5-4 to TRBJ2-7; confidence is insufficient to name the D gene. The CDR3 here reads CASRSENFHEQYF. The nucleotides are TGTGCCAGCAGAAGTGAAAACTTCCACGAGCAGTACTTC.